Listed here are 15 T cell receptor beta chains from one sample, sequenced in a study of shared clonotypes between healthy human individuals. The table came from immunoSEQ multiplex PCR; TCRdb's copy has only in-frame clones and leaves some out. The table has over 1.4 million clones, around 95% seen once. The sample comprised naive CD4+ T cells sorted from blood. Subset reported: CD45RA+ positively selected. These receptors came from a man aged 25-45 years in good health.

The V gene is TRBV7-9, the J gene TRBJ2-1; no definite D call. CDR1 SEHNR and CDR2 FQNEAQ come from the germline V gene (reference sequence). The CDR3 is made up of 13 amino acids. V lost 5 bases, J lost 0 bases, and 5 bases lay in between. The CDR3 DNA sequence: TGTGCCAGCAGCCGTGACTCCTACAATGAGCAGTTCTTC. Amino acids: CASSRDSYNEQFF.

The V gene is TRBV18, the J gene TRBJ1-4; weak D call: TRBD1 (5 bases). The CDR3 length is 16 residues. From germline, CDR1 is KGHSH and CDR2 LQKENI. Trimming left V 3 bases short and J 5 bases short, with 16 bases between. CDR3 in amino acids: CASSPTRQGTNEKLFF. The CDR3, as DNA: TGTGCCAGCTCACCCACGCGGCAGGGAACAAATGAAAAACTGTTTTTT.

This clone was recorded only once. The genes are TRBV4-1 and TRBJ2-4, with D possibly being TRBD2 (5 bases). Germline CDR1 and CDR2: MGHRA and YSYEKL. The germline V and J ends were trimmed by 0 bases and 4 bases, with 7 bases remaining between them. The CDR3 extends over 14 amino acids. The CDR3: CASSQEQRKNIQYF. CDR3 bases: TGCGCCAGCAGCCAAGAGCAGCGGAAAAACATTCAGTACTTC.

The chain employs TRBV9 and TRBJ2-7; D not resolved. The CDR3 totals 14 residues. Germline CDR1 SGDLS, CDR2 YYNGEE. V lost 3 bases and J lost 0, with 10 bases in between. The CDR3 DNA reads TGTGCCAGCAGCGCCTTGGTGAGCTCCTACGAGCAGTACTTC. Its translation is CASSALVSSYEQYF. Full variable domain (rest looked up from reference TRBV9 and TRBJ2-7): DSGVTQTPKHLITATGQRVTLRCSPRSGDLSVYWYQQSLDQGLQFLIQYYNGEERAKGNILERFSAQQFPDLHSELNLSSLELGDSALYFCASSALVSSYEQYFGPGTRLTVT.

The chain is built from TRBV18 and TRBJ2-7, with 8 bases that match TRBD2. Germline CDR1 KGHSH, CDR2 LQKENI. With V trimmed by 2 bases and J by 2 bases, 2 bases remained unmatched. CDR3 length: 14 amino acids. CDR3 bases: TGTGCCAGCTCACCAAGCGGGAGCCCCTACGAGCAGTACTTC. Amino acids: CASSPSGSPYEQYF.

In regard to this clone: Other DNA variants within this sample encode the same CDR3. V usage is TRBV5-1 and J usage is TRBJ2-7; weak D call: TRBD2 (6 bases). CDR3 length: 14 amino acids. Trimming took off 4 bases at V and 3 bases at J, with 14 bases between the two ends. Looked up from germline, CDR1 is SGHRS and CDR2 is YFSETQ. The CDR3 sequence is CASSPSGGSYEQYF. The CDR3 DNA follows: TGCGCCAGCAGCCCGTCAGGAGGGAGCTACGAGCAGTACTTC.

V and J are TRBV9 and TRBJ2-7, with TRBD2 matching 10 bases. The ends lost 3 bases at V and 2 bases at J; junction bases unmatched: 5. This CDR3 region has 15 residues. Germline CDR1 and CDR2: SGDLS and YYNGEE. The CDR3 region is CASSAGTSVPYEQYF. The CDR3 DNA reads TGTGCCAGCAGCGCAGGGACTAGCGTTCCCTACGAGCAGTACTTC.

Written as DNA, the CDR3 is TGCGCCAGCAGCTTAGACAACATGAACACTGAAGCTTTCTTT. Protein product: CASSLDNMNTEAFF. J is TRBJ1-1 and V is TRBV5-1; D unresolved. The CDR3 sequence is 14 residues long. V lost 2 bases, J lost 0 bases, and 8 bases lay in between. Germline V gene lookup returns CDR1 SGHRS and CDR2 YFSETQ.

The J gene is TRBJ1-2, the V gene TRBV5-6; the D is unclear. The CDR3 sequence is 13 residues long. The germline V and J ends were trimmed by 4 bases and 8 bases, with 15 bases remaining between them. Germline loops: CDR1 SGHDT, CDR2 YYEEEE. This chain's CDR3 is CASSPVGPGGYTF. CDR3 sequence (DNA): TGTGCCAGCAGCCCGGTTGGTCCGGGAGGCTACACCTTC. Full variable domain (remainder filled in from reference TRBV5-6 and TRBJ1-2): DAGVTQSPTHLIKTRGQQVTLRCSPKSGHDTVSWYQQALGQGPQFIFQYYEEEERQRGNFPDRFSGHQFPNYSSELNVNALLLGDSALYLCASSPVGPGGYTFGSGTRLTVV.

Comments on this clone: Other DNA sequences in this specimen translate into the identical CDR3. The V gene is TRBV18, the J gene TRBJ2-3, with D hard to call. Trimming stripped 4 bases from V and 0 bases from J, with 5 bases between. The CDR3 is 13 amino acids. Germline CDR1 KGHSH, CDR2 LQKENI. The CDR3 DNA sequence: TGTGCCAGCTCACGGATTAGCACAGATACGCAGTATTTT. It specifies CASSRISTDTQYF.

The gene calls are TRBV6-1 and TRBJ1-1; no definite D call. Deletions cut 4 bases from V and 5 bases from J, with 17 bases between. Germline CDR1 is MNHNS and CDR2 is SASEGT. CDR3 length: 15 amino acids. CDR3 in DNA: TGTGCCAGCAGTGCTATGACATCAGGTTGGACTGAAGCTTTCTTT. Amino acid sequence: CASSAMTSGWTEAFF.

V gene TRBV19 combines with J gene TRBJ2-7, with 8 nucleotides matching TRBD1. The CDR3 length is 17 residues. CDR1 and CDR2 (germline): LNHDA, SQIVND (reference sequence). Germline trimming cut 1 base from V and 3 bases from J; bases unmatched to any gene: 11. This chain's CDR3 is CASSIGGRGRVYYEQYF. CDR3 DNA: TGTGCCAGTAGTATAGGCGGCAGGGGGCGAGTCTACTACGAGCAGTACTTC.

The chain recombines TRBV7-8 with TRBJ2-2, with TRBD2 identical over 15 bases. CDR3 length: 18 amino acids. CDR1 and CDR2 from the germline V gene are SGHVS and FQNEAQ. V lost 5 bases and J lost 1; bases outside the gene matches: 5. CDR3 in DNA: TGTGCCAGCAGCCAAAGGACTAGCGGGAGGGGGAACACCGGGGAGCTGTTTTTT. Protein: CASSQRTSGRGNTGELFF.

V is TRBV7-8 and J is TRBJ2-7; D is perhaps TRBD1 (6 bases). Trimming left V 5 bases short and J 3 bases short, with 17 bases between. The CDR3 extends over 15 amino acids. Germline CDR1 reads SGHVS; CDR2 reads FQNEAQ. The CDR3 DNA is TGTGCCAGCAGCCCGGACAGTTTCCTCGACTACGAGCAGTACTTC. Protein: CASSPDSFLDYEQYF. Looking up the rest from reference TRBV7-8 and TRBJ2-7 gives the full variable domain: GAGVSQSPRYKVAKRGQDVALRCDPISGHVSLFWYQQALGQGPEFLTYFQNEAQLDKSGLPSDRFFAERPEGSVSTLKIQRTQQEDSAVYLCASSPDSFLDYEQYFGPGTRLTVT.

V and J are TRBV6-5 and TRBJ2-5; D might be TRBD2 (7 bases). Germline V lookup: CDR1 MNHEY, CDR2 SVGAGI. This CDR3 has 14 residues. Trimming removed 5 bases at V and 5 bases at J, with 15 bases between. The CDR3 DNA reads as TGTGCCAGCAGTCGTAAGGGGGGGGAGGAGACCCAGTACTTC. The encoded protein is CASSRKGGEETQYF.